The rows below give T cell receptor beta chains drawn from one sample of a study of blood T cell repertoires in COVID-19. The method was immunoSEQ multiplex PCR; TCRdb's version includes in-frame clones alone and lacks a portion of them. The table includes 250,000 to 350,000 clones, around 88% detected once. Source material: PBMCs or T cells enriched from blood (not recorded which). The receptors shown here come from a woman aged 40 to 49 who had recovered from COVID-19. Each CDR3 is given with its conserved first and last residue. D genes are given only for firm matches. Some rows mark clone size as missing; the rest say once, few, many or name a class of expanded clone.

J	size	V	D	CDR3	DNA
TRBJ2-7	-	TRBV7-6	TRBD1	CASSGRTGGDGNREQYF	TGTGCCAGCAGCGGCCGGACAGGGGGCGACGGAAACCGCGAGCAGTACTTC
TRBJ1-1	-	TRBV7-8	TRBD1	CASSPGTANTEAFF	TGTGCCAGCAGCCCCGGGACAGCGAACACTGAAGCTTTCTTT
TRBJ1-5	-	TRBV19	-	CASSMMATGVGNQPQHF	TGTGCCAGTAGTATGATGGCCACGGGGGTAGGCAATCAGCCCCAGCATTTT
TRBJ2-2	-	TRBV30	TRBD2	CAWSAFLAGAGELFF	TGTGCCTGGAGTGCGTTCCTAGCGGGAGCCGGGGAGCTGTTTTTT
TRBJ2-2	-	TRBV28	TRBD2	CASSSPGLANGELFF	TGTGCCAGCAGTTCCCCGGGACTAGCGAACGGGGAGCTGTTTTTT
TRBJ1-1	-	TRBV7-2	-	CASCAGRNTEAFF	TGTGCCAGCTGTGCGGGGAGGAACACTGAAGCTTTCTTT
TRBJ2-3	-	TRBV11-3	-	CASSGLRTDTQYF	TGTGCCAGCAGCGGACTGCGCACAGATACGCAGTATTTT
TRBJ2-6	-	TRBV7-6	-	CASSLQASGANVLTF	TGTGCCAGCAGCTTACAGGCCTCTGGGGCCAACGTCCTGACTTTC
TRBJ2-1	-	TRBV19	TRBD2	CASSVGTSGINEQFF	TGTGCCAGTAGTGTGGGGACTAGCGGGATAAATGAGCAGTTCTTC
TRBJ2-7	-	TRBV7-2	-	CASSLGFSSMAYEQYF	TGTGCCAGCAGCTTAGGTTTTTCTAGCATGGCCTACGAGCAGTACTTC
TRBJ2-7	few	TRBV6-5	TRBD1	CASSLETGGYEQYF	TGTGCCAGCAGTTTGGAGACAGGGGGCTACGAGCAGTACTTC